This T cell receptor beta chain is drawn from a study of T cells after yellow fever vaccination. CDR3 length equals 13 residues. CDR1 is SGHTA and CDR2 is FQGTGA in the germline V gene. Trimming left V 5 bases short and J 7 bases short, with 9 bases between. MiXCR, run by TCRdb on the 5' RACE reads, gives a single entry per CDR3 protein. The repertoire holds some 240,000 distinct CDR3 sequences, with approximately 5.2% as singletons. The sequence was obtained from a man aged 18 to 35 who received the YFV17D yellow fever vaccine. V usage is TRBV7-3 and J usage is TRBJ1-6; D gene uncertain. Sequencing used CD4+ T cells sorted from PBMCs, obtained on the day of the yellow fever booster vaccination. This CDR3 is CASSAGRNSPLHF. The CDR3 DNA reads TGTGCCAGCAGCGCGGGTCGGAATTCACCCCTCCACTTT.